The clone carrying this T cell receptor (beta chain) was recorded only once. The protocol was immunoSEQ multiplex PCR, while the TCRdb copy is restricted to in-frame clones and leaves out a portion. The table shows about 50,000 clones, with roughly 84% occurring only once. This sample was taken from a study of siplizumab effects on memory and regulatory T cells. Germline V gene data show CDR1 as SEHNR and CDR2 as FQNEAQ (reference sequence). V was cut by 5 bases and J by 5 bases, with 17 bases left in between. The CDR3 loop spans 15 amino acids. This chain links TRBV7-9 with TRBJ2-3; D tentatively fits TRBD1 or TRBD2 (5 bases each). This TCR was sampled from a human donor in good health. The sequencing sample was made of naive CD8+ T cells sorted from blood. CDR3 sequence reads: CASSQRGSLVDTQYF. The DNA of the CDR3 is TGTGCCAGCAGCCAGAGGGGTAGTTTGGTAGATACGCAGTATTTT.